This TCR beta chain appears in the sequencing data of a study of blood T cell repertoires in COVID-19. Sequencing was performed with immunoSEQ multiplex PCR; in TCRdb, only in-frame clones are kept and a portion is missing. The sample includes 150,000 to 200,000 clones, around 86% of them seen just once. The V end was cut by 6 bases, the J end by 0 bases, with 12 bases between. CDR3 length: 15 amino acids. Per the germline V gene, CDR1 is MNHEY and CDR2 is SVGAGI. The chain couples TRBV6-5 to TRBJ1-3, with a tentative D call TRBD1 (5 bases). Sequences were obtained from peripheral blood. This TCR derives from a man in his fifties or sixties with active or convalescent COVID-19. As DNA, the CDR3 is TGTGCCAGCAGGGGGACTTTTAGCTCTGGAAACACCATATATTTT. Protein sequence: CASRGTFSSGNTIYF.